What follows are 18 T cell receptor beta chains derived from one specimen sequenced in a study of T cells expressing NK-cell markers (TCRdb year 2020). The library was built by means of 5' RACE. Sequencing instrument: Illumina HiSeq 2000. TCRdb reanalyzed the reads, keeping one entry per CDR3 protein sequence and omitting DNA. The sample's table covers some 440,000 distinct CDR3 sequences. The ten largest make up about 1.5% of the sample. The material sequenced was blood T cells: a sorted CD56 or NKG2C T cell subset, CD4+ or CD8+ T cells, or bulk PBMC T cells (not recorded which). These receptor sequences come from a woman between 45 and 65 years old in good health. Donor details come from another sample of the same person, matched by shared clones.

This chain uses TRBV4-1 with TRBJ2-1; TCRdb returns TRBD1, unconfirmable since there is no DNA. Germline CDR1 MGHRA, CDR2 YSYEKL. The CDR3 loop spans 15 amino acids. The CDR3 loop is CASSQGPAAPRVQFF.

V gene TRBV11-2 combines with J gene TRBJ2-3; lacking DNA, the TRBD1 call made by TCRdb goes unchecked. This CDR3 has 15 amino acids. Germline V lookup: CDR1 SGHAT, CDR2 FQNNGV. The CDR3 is CASSAGQRSSDTQYF.

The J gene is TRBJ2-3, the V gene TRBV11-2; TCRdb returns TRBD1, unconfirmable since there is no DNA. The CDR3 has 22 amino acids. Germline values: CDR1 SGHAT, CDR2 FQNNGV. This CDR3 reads CASSSRQKAFGGEFSSTDTQYF.

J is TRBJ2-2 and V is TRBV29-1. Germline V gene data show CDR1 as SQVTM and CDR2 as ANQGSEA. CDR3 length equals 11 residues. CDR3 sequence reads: CSGWETGELFF.

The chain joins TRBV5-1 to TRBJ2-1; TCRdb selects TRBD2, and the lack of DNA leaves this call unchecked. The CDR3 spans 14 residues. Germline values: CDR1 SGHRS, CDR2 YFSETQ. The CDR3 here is CASTPTSGRNEQFF.

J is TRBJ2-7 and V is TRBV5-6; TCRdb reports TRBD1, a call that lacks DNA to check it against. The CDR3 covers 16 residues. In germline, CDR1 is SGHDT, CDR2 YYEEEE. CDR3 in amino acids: CASSLEGSGQTYEQYF.

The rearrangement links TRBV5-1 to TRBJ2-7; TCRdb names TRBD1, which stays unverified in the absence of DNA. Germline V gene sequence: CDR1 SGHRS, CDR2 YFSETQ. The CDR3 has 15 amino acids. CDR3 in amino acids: CASSPGTGLSYEQYF.

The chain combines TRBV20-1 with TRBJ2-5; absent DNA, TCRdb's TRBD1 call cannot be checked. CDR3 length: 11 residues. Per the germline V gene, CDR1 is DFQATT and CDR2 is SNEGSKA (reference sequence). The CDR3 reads CSARQGWTQYF.

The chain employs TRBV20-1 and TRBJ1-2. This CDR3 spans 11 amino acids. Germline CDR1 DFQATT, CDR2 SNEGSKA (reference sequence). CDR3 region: CSAGESKGYTF.

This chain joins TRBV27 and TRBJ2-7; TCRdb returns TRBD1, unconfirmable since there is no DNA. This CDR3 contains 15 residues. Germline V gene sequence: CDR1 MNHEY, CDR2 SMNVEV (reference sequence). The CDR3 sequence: CASSLSGQGGFEQYF.

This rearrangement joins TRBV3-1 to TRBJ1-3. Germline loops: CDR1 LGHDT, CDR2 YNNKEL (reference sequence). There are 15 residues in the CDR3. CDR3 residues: CASQARLSSGNTIYF. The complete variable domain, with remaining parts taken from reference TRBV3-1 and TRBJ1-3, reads DTAVSQTPKYLVTQMGNDKSIKCEQNLGHDTMYWYKQDSKKFLKIMFSYNNKELIINETVPNRFSPKSPDKAHLNLHINSLELGDSAVYFCASQARLSSGNTIYFGEGSWLTVV.

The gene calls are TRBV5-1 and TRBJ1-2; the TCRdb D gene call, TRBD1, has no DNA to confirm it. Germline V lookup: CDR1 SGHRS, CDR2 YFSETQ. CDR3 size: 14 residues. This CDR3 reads CASSPYQGADGYTF.

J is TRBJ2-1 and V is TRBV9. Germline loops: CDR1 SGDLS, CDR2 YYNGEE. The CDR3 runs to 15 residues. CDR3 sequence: CASSVAVSSYNEQFF.

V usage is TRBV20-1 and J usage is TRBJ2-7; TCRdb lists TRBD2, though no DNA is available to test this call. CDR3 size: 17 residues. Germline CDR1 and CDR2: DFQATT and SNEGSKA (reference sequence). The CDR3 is CSARVRRTSGPVYEQYF.

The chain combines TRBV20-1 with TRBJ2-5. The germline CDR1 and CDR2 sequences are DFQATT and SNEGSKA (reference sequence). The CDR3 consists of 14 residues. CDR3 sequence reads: CSARVSASQETQYF.

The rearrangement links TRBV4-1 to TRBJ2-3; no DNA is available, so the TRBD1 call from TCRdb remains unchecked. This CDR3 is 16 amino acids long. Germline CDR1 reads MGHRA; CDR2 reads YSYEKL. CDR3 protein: CASSHPRSAYSDTQYF.

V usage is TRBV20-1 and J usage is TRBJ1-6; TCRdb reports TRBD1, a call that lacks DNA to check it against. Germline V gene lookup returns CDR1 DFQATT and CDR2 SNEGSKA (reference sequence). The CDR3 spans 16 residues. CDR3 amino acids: CSARDRGQTYNSPLHF.

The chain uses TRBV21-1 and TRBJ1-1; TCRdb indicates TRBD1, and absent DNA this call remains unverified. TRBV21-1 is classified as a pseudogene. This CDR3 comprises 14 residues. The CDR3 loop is CASSKRDRVPEAFF.